This TCR beta chain was observed in a study of blood T cells in healthy people across ages. Study findings and constraints: Versus aged donors, long-lived donors had higher diversity and more naive CD4+ cells. As naive T cell percentage varied, TCR beta diversity correlated strongly with it.

Germline assignment: CDR1 MNHEY and CDR2 SMNVEV (reference sequence). The CDR3 contains 15 residues. V lost 3 bases to trimming and J lost 2 bases; unmatched junction nucleotides: 4. Comment on this clonotype: Its antigen is not known.

Healthy Caucasian individuals from Russia aged roughly 6 to 90 served as donors. It was with a sample-barcoded 5' primer and a J-beta primer mix that a second PCR of about 6 to 12 cycles was run. TCRdb reprocessed the 5' RACE reads via MiXCR and lists one record per CDR3 protein. The sample has about 1.4 million distinct CDR3 sequences, around 59% seen once. Input material: blood. This clonotype was obtained from a man between 18 and 29 years old in good health. V usage is TRBV27 and J usage is TRBJ2-5; 9 bases align to TRBD2. This chain's CDR3 is CASSFPTSGQETQYF. The CDR3 DNA sequence: TGTGCCAGCAGTTTTCCCACTAGCGGGCAAGAGACCCAGTACTTC.